Listed below are T cell receptor beta chains from one sample, sequenced in a study of blood T cell repertoires in COVID-19. Method: immunoSEQ multiplex PCR; TCRdb's copy keeps in-frame clones and lacks some. The table lists more than 85,000 clones, approximately 90% of them singletons. The material sequenced was peripheral blood. Every receptor here comes from a human donor in a cohort sampled during active COVID-19. CDR3s leave out the opening cysteine and the closing phenylalanine or tryptophan. Each record gives: V gene, D gene, J gene, CDR3 protein. A D gene is named only where the DNA matches it firmly.

>TRBV27|.|TRBJ1-2
ATRRAAFNYGYT
>TRBV20-1|.|TRBJ2-1
SASLLAFEQF
>TRBV7-9|TRBD1|TRBJ1-2
ASSLVVWGRTGLNYGYT
>TRBV7-9|.|TRBJ1-1
ASSPDRGKRTTEAF
>TRBV27|TRBD1|TRBJ1-6
ASGRDRVFGSPLH
>TRBV7-9|.|TRBJ2-1
ASSLGTGEQF
>TRBV2|.|TRBJ1-2
ASRDIPGLGEDGYT
>TRBV7-9|TRBD1|TRBJ2-7
ASSAGQGAVYEQY
>TRBV15|.|TRBJ2-5
ATSRFGAEGGETQY
>TRBV19|.|TRBJ2-3
ATRGRDTQY
>TRBV7-3|TRBD1|TRBJ2-7
ASSQSGQGPYEQY
>TRBV7-2|.|TRBJ1-6
ASSLHGHNNSPLH
>TRBV3-1/TRBV3-2|TRBD1|TRBJ1-3
ASSHGWDSKFFHSGNTIY
>TRBV6-6|.|TRBJ2-7
ASSDGARSGYEQY
>TRBV5-4|.|TRBJ2-7
ASSLETAKSYEQY
>TRBV5-1|.|TRBJ1-3
ASSFGQSGNTIY
>TRBV5-4|TRBD1|TRBJ2-1
ASSPGQGHNEQF
>TRBV29-1|.|TRBJ2-1
SGAASSYNEQF
>TRBV21-1|.|TRBJ1-1
ASSKGTSDTEAF
>TRBV6-5|.|TRBJ2-4
ASSPQGKNIQY
>TRBV20-1|.|TRBJ2-1
SARTDNEQF
>TRBV6-2/TRBV6-3|TRBD1|TRBJ2-3
ASSYSRTGSIFTDTQY
>TRBV28|TRBD2|TRBJ2-1
ASRLAGAGDNEQF
>TRBV6-6|.|TRBJ1-5
ATVGALNQPQH
>TRBV5-4|.|TRBJ1-2
ASRRQAWTANYGYT
>TRBV5-6|.|TRBJ2-5
ASSSRRGGQETQY
>TRBV2|TRBD1|TRBJ2-7
ASRTGQGTWEQY
>TRBV6-6|TRBD1|TRBJ2-2
ASSPQGRRTGELF
>TRBV3-1/TRBV3-2|.|TRBJ2-5
ASSHLGAGTQY
>TRBV4-3|.|TRBJ1-2
ASRRQGEGDGYT
>TRBV6-6|.|TRBJ2-3
ASTKRGGLVGDTQY
>TRBV6-4|TRBD2|TRBJ2-3
ASSDGAGGSTDTQY
>TRBV7-9|TRBD1|TRBJ1-3
ASSLASTGGSGNTIY
>TRBV5-6|.|TRBJ1-2
ASSLAGGGLSYGYT
>TRBV3-1/TRBV3-2|.|TRBJ2-5
ASAPQGRGETQY
>TRBV5-1|TRBD2|TRBJ2-1
ASSLRPGLAGINEQF
>TRBV7-3|.|TRBJ2-2
ASSSALGASGELF
>TRBV7-3|TRBD2|TRBJ2-2
ASSRIPTSGETNTGELF
>TRBV15|TRBD1|TRBJ1-3
ATSRGTGTRPGNTIY
>TRBV5-6|TRBD1|TRBJ1-1
ASSFKDRRITEAF
>TRBV5-6|.|TRBJ2-1
ASSLRQNYNEQF
>TRBV9|.|TRBJ1-5
ASSGGGDLSNQPQH
>TRBV6-5|.|TRBJ2-1
ASSFSYNEQF
>TRBV19|TRBD2|TRBJ2-2
ATLQAGGTGELF
>TRBV5-4|TRBD1|TRBJ2-7
ASSSGQGFYEQY
>TRBV7-7|.|TRBJ2-5
ASSLQLASQETQY
>TRBV2|TRBD1|TRBJ2-7
ASSDQGASYEQY
>TRBV6-1|.|TRBJ2-3
ASSDRARAAGGDTQY
>TRBV7-7|.|TRBJ2-5
ASSLSQWQETQY
>TRBV7-2|TRBD1|TRBJ2-5
ASSSPEGQGLFETQY
>TRBV24-1|.|TRBJ2-5
ATSEAWGVRETQY
>TRBV5-1|.|TRBJ2-4
ASSLGAGVNIQY
>TRBV19|.|TRBJ2-1
ASTPAWVGGVRGKQF
>TRBV5-1|.|TRBJ2-6
ASSLPGSGANVLT